The rows below give T cell receptor beta chains drawn from one sample of a study of cytomegalovirus exposure and HLA in healthy donors. Measured with immunoSEQ multiplex PCR; TCRdb has only the in-frame clones, and not every one. Among 55,000 to 70,000 clones listed, roughly 92% were seen once. Sequences were obtained from PBMCs. The source is a man aged 18 to 35 in good health and CMV-seropositive. CDR3s include the opening cysteine and the closing phenylalanine or tryptophan. D genes are given only for firm matches. Size tells how often a clone was seen (once, few, many) or the class of an expanded clone, and some rows leave it out.

18 | TRBJ2-1 | few | TRBV7-9 | TRBD1 | CASSLEWSGTEGYNEQFF | TGTGCCAGCAGCTTAGAGTGGTCCGGGACAGAGGGTTACAATGAGCAGTTCTTC
14 | TRBJ2-3 | NA | TRBV6-1 | TRBD1 | CASQGAYETDTQYF | TGTGCCAGCCAGGGGGCATATGAGACAGATACGCAGTATTTT
12 | TRBJ1-2 | NA | TRBV29-1 | NA | CSVERGLGGYTF | TGCAGCGTTGAACGGGGGTTGGGCGGCTACACCTTC
15 | TRBJ2-7 | NA | TRBV29-1 | TRBD2 | CSVDGRREGRREQYF | TGCAGCGTTGATGGCCGGCGGGAGGGCCGTCGGGAGCAGTACTTC
15 | TRBJ1-4 | NA | TRBV10-2 | NA | CASSDPVSTNEKLFF | TGCGCCAGCAGTGACCCGGTCTCAACTAATGAAAAACTGTTTTTT
11 | TRBJ1-1 | NA | TRBV20-1 | NA | CSAGGVTEAFF | TGCAGTGCGGGAGGGGTTACTGAAGCTTTCTTT
15 | TRBJ2-1 | NA | TRBV11-1 | NA | CASSLDRGGYNEQFF | TGTGCCAGCAGCTTAGACAGGGGGGGATACAATGAGCAGTTCTTC
16 | TRBJ2-3 | NA | TRBV5-1 | NA | CASSPTTGGSTDTQYF | TGCGCCAGCAGCCCGACCACTGGCGGAAGCACAGATACGCAGTATTTT
14 | TRBJ2-7 | few | TRBV5-1 | TRBD2 | CASSFLAGGYEQYF | TGCGCCAGCAGCTTTCTAGCGGGAGGTTACGAGCAGTACTTC
15 | TRBJ2-7 | NA | TRBV7-2 | NA | CASSQSAEGFYEQYF | TGTGCCAGCAGCCAGTCCGCGGAGGGGTTCTACGAGCAGTACTTC
22 | TRBJ1-5 | few | TRBV2 | TRBD1 | CASSEVDRDISGAFQGNQPQHF | TGTGCCAGCAGTGAAGTGGACAGGGATATATCAGGTGCCTTTCAGGGCAATCAGCCCCAGCATTTT
13 | TRBJ1-2 | NA | TRBV27 | NA | CASSPGTLYGYTF | TGTGCCAGCAGTCCCGGGACACTCTATGGCTACACCTTC
16 | TRBJ2-5 | NA | TRBV7-9 | NA | CASSLGPTGLQETQYF | TGTGCCAGCAGCTTAGGTCCTACGGGTCTCCAAGAGACCCAGTACTTC
14 | TRBJ1-5 | NA | TRBV5-6 | NA | CASSPGGAGQPQHF | TGTGCCAGCAGCCCGGGAGGGGCAGGTCAGCCCCAGCATTTT
16 | TRBJ1-5 | NA | TRBV7-8 | NA | CASSPLGGSSNQPQHF | TGTGCCAGCAGCCCCCTAGGGGGATCAAGCAATCAGCCCCAGCATTTT
16 | TRBJ2-1 | NA | TRBV5-1 | NA | CASSWQGLADRGEQFF | TGCGCCAGCAGCTGGCAAGGACTAGCGGACAGGGGTGAGCAGTTCTTC
12 | TRBJ2-7 | once | TRBV14 | NA | CASSQRVYEQYF | TGTGCCAGCAGCCAACGGGTCTACGAGCAGTACTTC
13 | TRBJ2-3 | NA | TRBV2 | NA | CASSEGRTDTQYF | TGTGCCAGCAGTGAGGGCCGAACAGATACGCAGTATTTT
13 | TRBJ2-1 | NA | TRBV9 | TRBD1 | CASSAEQGGEQFF | TGTGCCAGCAGCGCAGAACAGGGGGGTGAGCAGTTCTTC
11 | TRBJ2-7 | NA | TRBV29-1 | TRBD1 | CSVNRGYEQYF | TGCAGCGTTAACAGGGGGTACGAGCAGTACTTC
12 | TRBJ1-5 | few | TRBV27 | NA | CASSTSNQPQHF | TGTGCCAGCAGTACTTCAAATCAGCCCCAGCATTTT
16 | TRBJ2-7 | NA | TRBV11-2 | TRBD2 | CASSSPFQRGSYEQYF | TGTGCCAGCAGCTCCCCTTTTCAGCGGGGATCCTACGAGCAGTACTTC
15 | TRBJ2-7 | once | TRBV9 | TRBD2 | CASSVGGLVNSEQYF | TGTGCCAGCAGCGTAGGGGGACTAGTAAATTCGGAGCAGTACTTC
16 | TRBJ2-7 | once | TRBV4-2 | TRBD1 | CASSQDKTGASYEQYF | TGTGCCAGCAGCCAAGATAAGACAGGGGCCTCCTACGAGCAGTACTTC
14 | TRBJ2-5 | NA | TRBV5-1 | TRBD1 | CASSSGQGVQTQYF | TGCGCCAGCAGCTCTGGACAGGGCGTGCAGACCCAGTACTTC
13 | TRBJ2-1 | once | TRBV27 | TRBD2 | CASSSGLAGPSFF | TGTGCCAGCAGTTCGGGACTAGCGGGACCCTCGTTCTTC
14 | TRBJ2-2 | NA | TRBV7-2 | NA | CASSLGHYTGELFF | TGTGCCAGCAGCTTGGGACACTACACCGGGGAGCTGTTTTTT
13 | TRBJ2-3 | NA | TRBV18 | NA | CASSPRSADTQYF | TGTGCCAGCTCACCACGGAGTGCAGATACGCAGTATTTT
13 | TRBJ2-7 | NA | TRBV6-5 | TRBD2 | CASSETSGYEQYF | TGTGCCAGCAGCGAGACTAGCGGCTACGAGCAGTACTTC
14 | TRBJ2-3 | NA | TRBV7-6 | NA | CASSSGDSTDTQYF | TGTGCCAGCAGCTCCGGAGACAGCACAGATACGCAGTATTTT
15 | TRBJ2-7 | once | TRBV7-9 | TRBD2 | CASSPPAGGPYEQYF | TGTGCCAGCAGCCCACCAGCGGGAGGGCCCTACGAGCAGTACTTC
14 | TRBJ2-3 | NA | TRBV6-5 | NA | CASSYGSWTDTQYF | TGTGCCAGCAGTTACGGGAGTTGGACAGATACGCAGTATTTT